This paragraph covers one T cell receptor delta chain sequence. Its antigen is unknown. Translating this DNA gives a protein that differs at residue 14 from the TCRdb one, which belongs to a much larger clone; a read error is likely, and the protein shown is this translation. The data derive from a study of gamma-delta chains in newborns, infants, children (dated by TCRdb to the late 2010s). With regard to the full study: According to the study title, microbial exposure causes polyclonal expansion of innate gammadelta T cells right after birth. How innate gammadelta T cell populations in human newborns were shaped by microbial exposure immediately after birth was investigated in the study.

The CDR3 spans 21 residues, from the cysteine through the phenylalanine. The kept DNA is CDR3 alone, 63 bases in frame from the first base. CDR1 TSWWSYY and CDR2 QGS are derived from the germline V gene. For this chain, trimming is 0 bases at the V end and 3 bases at the J end, and the number of junction bases without a gene match is 21. Sequencing was carried out with an Illumina MiSeq. TCRdb reran clone calling on the public reads with CATT; rows sharing one DNA sequence were then combined. Within this sample are approximately 4,000 delta-chain clones, with 2% to 2.5% of them counted one time only. The ten largest clones represent 13% to 15% of the sample.

The clonotype originates from a child who was a newborn, infant or young child, either healthy, febrile or measles-vaccinated (not recorded which). The sequencing input was blood. The receptor chain draws on TRDV1 and TRDJ1; 8 bases in the junction line up with TRDD3. The CDR3 here reads CALGELPPSPLLGGMPDKLIF. The DNA is TGTGCTCTTGGGGAACTCCCTCCTTCCCCTTTACTGGGGGGTATGCCCGATAAACTCATCTTT.